The sequence of this T cell receptor beta chain was determined in a study of shared clonotypes between healthy human individuals. Background on the study: Contributing individuals were a couple of females and a few males aged 18 to 49.

Several immunoSEQ plates received, in even portions, the genomic DNA of each subset. Assay: immunoSEQ multiplex PCR; the TCRdb copy retains only in-frame clones and omits some. The table includes a few hundred thousand clones, 90% to 97% detected once. On this clone itself: Other DNA sequences in this specimen translate into the identical CDR3.

The sequence derives from a man aged 30 to 39 in good health. The specimen was memory CD8+ T cells sorted from blood. Specified subset: CD45RO+ cells pooled with CCR7-negative TemRA cells.

CDR3 sequence (DNA): TGTGCCAGCAGCGTAGGAGGACTAAGCTCCTACGAGCAGTACTTC. It is translated as CASSVGGLSSYEQYF. The J gene is TRBJ2-7, the V gene TRBV9; a possible D gene is TRBD2 (6 bases). CDR3 length: 15 amino acids. The V gene lost 0 bases and the J gene lost 0 bases, with 10 bases spanning the gap. CDR1 is SGDLS and CDR2 is YYNGEE in the germline V gene.